These 10 T cell receptor beta chains share one sample of origin, sequenced in a study of naive and memory T cell subsets. Both TRBC1 and TRBC2 were covered by a beta constant-region primer of two equimolar oligonucleotides. The ligated cDNA underwent four PCR rounds using SP2 and nested alpha and beta constant-region primers. MiXCR, applied by TCRdb to the UMI-ligation and nested PCR reads, yields one record per CDR3 protein. Of 9,500 to 10,000 distinct CDR3 sequences listed, around 5.4% were seen once; the top ten hold about 56%. The specimen sequenced was CD4+ TEMRA cells from blood. This sample's subset: effector memory re-expressing CD45RA, CD45RA+ CD27-. All receptors derive from a human donor in good health.

This clonotype came up a few times. This chain's CDR3 is CATSDLSSGGFNEQFF. In nucleotides, the CDR3 is TGTGCCACCAGTGATTTGAGTAGCGGGGGGTTCAATGAGCAGTTCTTC. V usage is TRBV24-1 and J usage is TRBJ2-1; 10 bases match TRBD2. The length of the CDR3 is 16 residues. The V gene end was trimmed by 0 bases and the J gene end by 6 bases; junction bases not matched to a gene: 4. From germline, CDR1 is KGHDR and CDR2 SFDVKD.

A few counts support this clonotype. The J gene is TRBJ1-5, the V gene TRBV15; the match to TRBD1 covers 7 bases. The J segment lost 4 bases and the V segment lost 5 bases, leaving 8 bases of the junction unmatched. The length of the CDR3 is 15 residues. The germline gives CDR1 LNHNV, CDR2 YYDKDF (reference sequence). CDR3: CATSPGQVMNQPQHF. The CDR3, as DNA: TGTGCCACCAGCCCCGGACAGGTGATGAATCAGCCCCAGCATTTT.

Only a few counts were recorded for this clonotype. V is TRBV29-1 and J is TRBJ1-1; unclear D gene. This CDR3 spans 14 amino acids. In germline, CDR1 is SQVTM, CDR2 ANQGSEA. The V end lost 5 bases, the J end lost 0 bases, and 13 bases lay between the germline ends. The CDR3 protein is CSVHPRALNTEAFF. The CDR3 DNA sequence: TGCAGCGTTCACCCGCGGGCCCTGAACACTGAAGCTTTCTTT.

The V and J genes are TRBV6-1 and TRBJ2-5; D may correspond to TRBD1 or TRBD2 (5 bases each). Germline V gene lookup returns CDR1 MNHNS and CDR2 SASEGT. This CDR3 spans 16 amino acids. V was pared by 5 bases and J by 2 bases, with 18 bases between. CDR3 in amino acids: CASSTRRRGRQETQYF. DNA for the CDR3: TGTGCCAGCAGTACCCGGCGCCGGGGCCGACAAGAGACCCAGTACTTC.

This clonotype was detected only a few times. The chain combines TRBV28 with TRBJ1-1; 7 bases align to TRBD1. Germline V gives CDR1 MDHEN, CDR2 SYDVKM. The CDR3 length is 18 residues. Trimming removed 5 bases from V and 3 bases from J; junction bases left unmatched: 18. CDR3 in DNA: TGTGCCAGCAGTCCGTCGACAGGGCTATTGGGTCGGGACACTGAAGCTTTCTTT. It yields the protein CASSPSTGLLGRDTEAFF.

This clonotype was counted at least ten times. The chain uses TRBV5-4 and TRBJ2-7, with no clear D. Germline CDR1 and CDR2: SGHNT and YYREEE (reference sequence). The CDR3 loop spans 13 amino acids. V lost 0 bases, J lost 7 bases, and 11 bases lay in between. CDR3 region: CASSLERVGEQYF. CDR3 DNA sequence: TGTGCCAGCAGCTTGGAAAGGGTCGGGGAGCAGTACTTC.

This clonotype came up many times. The chain employs TRBV3-1 and TRBJ2-5; TRBD1 is a possible D gene (6 bases). The CDR3 consists of 13 residues. Germline V gene lookup returns CDR1 LGHDT and CDR2 YNNKEL (reference sequence). The germline V and J ends were trimmed by 1 base and 5 bases, with 8 bases remaining between them. DNA for the CDR3: TGTGCCAGCAGCCAAGTACAGGGCGAGACCCAGTACTTC. Amino acids: CASSQVQGETQYF.

This clonotype was observed at least ten times. The chain employs TRBV18 and TRBJ1-4, with D possibly TRBD1 on 5 matching bases. From germline, CDR1 is KGHSH and CDR2 LQKENI. Trimming stripped 1 base from V and 2 bases from J, with 8 bases between. CDR3 length: 15 residues. CDR3 in DNA: TGTGCCAGCTCACCACTGGAGGGGACTAATGAAAAACTGTTTTTT. Amino acid sequence: CASSPLEGTNEKLFF.

This clonotype was found many times. The chain joins TRBV11-3 to TRBJ2-3; 13 nucleotides agree with TRBD2. Losses at the gene ends were 2 bases for V and 4 bases for J; bases not matched to a gene: 6. The length of the CDR3 is 17 residues. CDR1 is SGHNT, CDR2 YENEEA, per germline. The DNA for the CDR3 is TGTGCCAGCAGCTTACTAGGACTAGCGGGAGTGGCAGATACGCAGTATTTT. Translation: CASSLLGLAGVADTQYF.

This clonotype was seen ten or more times. J is TRBJ1-5 and V is TRBV7-3; D possibly corresponds to TRBD1 (6 bases). The CDR3 covers 13 residues. CDR1 and CDR2 from the germline V gene are SGHTA and FQGTGA. Trimming pared 6 bases from V and 3 bases from J, leaving 9 bases between. DNA of the CDR3: TGTGCCAGCAGTTACAGGGCCAATCAGCCCCAGCATTTT. This translates into CASSYRANQPQHF.